These 4 T cell receptor beta chains originate from one sample sequenced in a study of PD-1 blockade in classical Hodgkin lymphoma. Specified time point: cycle 4 day 1 (C4D1), after 5 to 7 weeks of nivolumab. After autologous stem cell transplantation all patients relapsed, and prior brentuximab vedotin exposure differed between cohorts. Data came from immunoSEQ multiplex PCR; TCRdb stores just in-frame clones and leaves some out. Of approximately 52,000 clones detected, approximately 86% appear once; the ten largest clones hold 6.5% to 8.5%. This specimen was peripheral blood mononuclear cells (PBMCs), taken before the fourth cycle of nivolumab. These receptor sequences come from a human donor with classical Hodgkin lymphoma.

V usage is TRBV5-3 and J usage is TRBJ2-7; 10 bases map to TRBD2. TRBV5-3 is filed as an ORF, its function uncertain. The J segment lost 4 bases and the V segment lost 3 bases, leaving 16 bases of the junction unmatched. There are 18 residues in the CDR3. The CDR3 DNA follows: TGTGCCAGAAGCTCTCACATAAGACTAGCGGGTTTGGTGTACGAGCAGTACTTC. Its protein is CARSSHIRLAGLVYEQYF.

This clone was observed once. The chain has TRBV4-1 and TRBJ2-1; a possible D gene is TRBD2 (5 bases). The CDR3 spans 14 residues. V gave up 4 bases and J gave up 5 bases, with 12 bases separating them. Germline V gene sequence: CDR1 MGHRA, CDR2 YSYEKL. The CDR3 loop reads CASSLGGPNNEQFF. CDR3 nucleotide sequence: TGCGCCAGCAGCCTCGGAGGACCGAACAATGAGCAGTTCTTC.

The V gene is TRBV7-2, the J gene TRBJ2-2, with D uncertain. The V end lost 2 bases, the J end lost 1 base, and 5 bases lay between the germline ends. This CDR3 region has 14 residues. From germline, CDR1 is SGHTA and CDR2 FQGNSA. CDR3 in DNA: TGTGCCAGCAGCTTACTTGAGAACACCGGGGAGCTGTTTTTT. This gives the protein CASSLLENTGELFF.

This rearrangement joins TRBV29-1 to TRBJ2-1; D is ambiguous. This CDR3 contains 17 residues. Germline V gene lookup returns CDR1 SQVTM and CDR2 ANQGSEA. Trimming cost V 0 bases and J 8 bases, with 23 bases left between them. The CDR3 spells CSVEDRYRKLGIDEQFF. CDR3 bases: TGCAGCGTTGAAGACAGGTACCGAAAACTGGGGATAGATGAGCAGTTCTTC.